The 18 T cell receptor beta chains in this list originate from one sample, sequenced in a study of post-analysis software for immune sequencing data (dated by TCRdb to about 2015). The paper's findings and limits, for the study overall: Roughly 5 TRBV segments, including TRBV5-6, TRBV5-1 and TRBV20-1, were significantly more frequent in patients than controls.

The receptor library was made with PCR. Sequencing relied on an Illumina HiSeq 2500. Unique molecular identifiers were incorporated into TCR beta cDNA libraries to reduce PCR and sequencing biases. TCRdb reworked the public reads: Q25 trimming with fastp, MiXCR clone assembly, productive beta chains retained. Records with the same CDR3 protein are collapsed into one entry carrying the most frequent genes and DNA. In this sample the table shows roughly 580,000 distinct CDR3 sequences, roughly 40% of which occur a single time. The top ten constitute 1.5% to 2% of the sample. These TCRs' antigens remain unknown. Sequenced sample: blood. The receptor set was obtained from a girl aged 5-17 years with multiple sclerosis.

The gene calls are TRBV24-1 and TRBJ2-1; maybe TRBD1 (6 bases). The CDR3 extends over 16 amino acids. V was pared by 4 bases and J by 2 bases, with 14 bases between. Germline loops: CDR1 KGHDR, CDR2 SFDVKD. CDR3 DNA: TGTGCCACCAGTGAGTCCGGGACACTGACCTACAATGAGCAGTTCTTC. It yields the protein CATSESGTLTYNEQFF.

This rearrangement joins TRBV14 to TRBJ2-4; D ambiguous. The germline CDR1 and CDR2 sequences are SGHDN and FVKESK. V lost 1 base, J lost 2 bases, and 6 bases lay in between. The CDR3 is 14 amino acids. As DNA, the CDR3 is TGTGCCAGCAGCCAAGGAGGACCCAAAAACATTCAGTACTTC. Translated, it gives CASSQGGPKNIQYF.

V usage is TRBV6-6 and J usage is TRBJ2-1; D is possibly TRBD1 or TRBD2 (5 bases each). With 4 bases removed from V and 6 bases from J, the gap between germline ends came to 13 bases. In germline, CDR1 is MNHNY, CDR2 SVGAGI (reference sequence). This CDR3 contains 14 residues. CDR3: CASSCSGGCNEQFF. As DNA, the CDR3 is TGTGCCAGCAGTTGTAGTGGGGGTTGCAATGAGCAGTTCTTC.

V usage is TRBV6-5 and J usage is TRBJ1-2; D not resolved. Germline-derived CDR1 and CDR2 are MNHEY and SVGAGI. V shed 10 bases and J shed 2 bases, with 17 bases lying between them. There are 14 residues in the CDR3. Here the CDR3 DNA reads TGTGCCACCACAGAATCGGGCAGAAACTATGGCTACACCTTC. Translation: CATTESGRNYGYTF.

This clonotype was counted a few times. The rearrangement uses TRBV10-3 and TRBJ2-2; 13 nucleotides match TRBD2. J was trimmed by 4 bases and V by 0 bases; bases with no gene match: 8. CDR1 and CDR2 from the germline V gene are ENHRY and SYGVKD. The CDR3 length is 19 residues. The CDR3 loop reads CAISESGGLAGALTGELFF. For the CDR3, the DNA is TGTGCCATCAGTGAGTCAGGAGGACTAGCGGGAGCCCTCACCGGGGAGCTGTTTTTT.

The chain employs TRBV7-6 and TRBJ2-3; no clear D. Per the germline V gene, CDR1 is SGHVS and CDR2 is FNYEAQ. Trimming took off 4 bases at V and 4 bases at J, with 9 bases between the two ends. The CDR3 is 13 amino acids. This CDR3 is CASSSRAADTQYF. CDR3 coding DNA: TGTGCCAGCAGCTCCCGGGCCGCAGATACGCAGTATTTT.

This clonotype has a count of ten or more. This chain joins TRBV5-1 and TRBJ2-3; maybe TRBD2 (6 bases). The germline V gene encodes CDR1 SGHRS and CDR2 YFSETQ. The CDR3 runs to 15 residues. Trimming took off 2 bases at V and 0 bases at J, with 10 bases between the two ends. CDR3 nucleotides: TGCGCCAGCAGCTTAACCGGGACTAGCACAGATACGCAGTATTTT. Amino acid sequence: CASSLTGTSTDTQYF.

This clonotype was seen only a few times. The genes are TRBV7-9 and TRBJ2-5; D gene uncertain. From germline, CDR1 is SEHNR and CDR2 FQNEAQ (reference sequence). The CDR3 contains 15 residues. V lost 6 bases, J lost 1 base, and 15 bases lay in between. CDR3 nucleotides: TGTGCCAGCAGAGTTGGATGGGATGGCCAAGAGACCCAGTACTTC. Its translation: CASRVGWDGQETQYF.

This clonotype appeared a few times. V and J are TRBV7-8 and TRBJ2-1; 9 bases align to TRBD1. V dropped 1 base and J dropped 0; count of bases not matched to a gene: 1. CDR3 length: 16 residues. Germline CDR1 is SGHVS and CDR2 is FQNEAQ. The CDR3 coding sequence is TGTGCCAGCAGCTTAGTGGGACAGGGCTCCTACAATGAGCAGTTCTTC. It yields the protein CASSLVGQGSYNEQFF.

CDR3 coding DNA: TGCGCCAGCAGCCCCGGGACTAGCGGGGGAGATACGCAGTATTTT. The encoded protein is CASSPGTSGGDTQYF. This sequence joins TRBV5-1 and TRBJ2-3; TRBD2 agrees at 14 bases. Germline V gene data show CDR1 as SGHRS and CDR2 as YFSETQ. CDR3 size: 15 residues. Trimming at V came to 4 bases and at J to 5 bases, leaving 3 bases not matched to a gene.

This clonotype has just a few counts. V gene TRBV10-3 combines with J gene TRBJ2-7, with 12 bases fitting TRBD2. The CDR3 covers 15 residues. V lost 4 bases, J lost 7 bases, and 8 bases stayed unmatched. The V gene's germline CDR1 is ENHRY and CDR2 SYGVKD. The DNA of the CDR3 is TGTGCCATCAGTGGAGTCGCTAGCGGGAGGGAAGAGCAGTACTTC. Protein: CAISGVASGREEQYF.

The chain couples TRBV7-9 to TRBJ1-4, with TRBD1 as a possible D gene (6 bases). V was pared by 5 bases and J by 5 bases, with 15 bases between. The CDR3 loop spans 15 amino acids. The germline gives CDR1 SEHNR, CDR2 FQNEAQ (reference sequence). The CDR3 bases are TGTGCCAGCAGCATTAGACAGGCCGGCAATGAAAAACTGTTTTTT. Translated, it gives CASSIRQAGNEKLFF. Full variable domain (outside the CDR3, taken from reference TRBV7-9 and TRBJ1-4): DTGVSQNPRHKITKRGQNVTFRCDPISEHNRLYWYRQTLGQGPEFLTYFQNEAQLEKSRLLSDRFSAERPKGSFSTLEIQRTEQGDSAMYLCASSIRQAGNEKLFFGSGTQLSVL.

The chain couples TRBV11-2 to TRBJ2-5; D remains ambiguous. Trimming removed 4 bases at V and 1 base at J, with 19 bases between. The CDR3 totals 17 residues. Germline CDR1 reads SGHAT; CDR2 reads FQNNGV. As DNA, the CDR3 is TGTGCCAGCAGCTCCCCTGCCCTGACCAGCTTCCAAGAGACCCAGTACTTC. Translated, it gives CASSSPALTSFQETQYF. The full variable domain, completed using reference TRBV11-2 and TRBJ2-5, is EAGVAQSPRYKIIEKRQSVAFWCNPISGHATLYWYQQILGQGPKLLIQFQNNGVVDDSQLPKDRFSAERLKGVDSTLKIQPAKLEDSAVYLCASSSPALTSFQETQYFGPGTRLLVL.

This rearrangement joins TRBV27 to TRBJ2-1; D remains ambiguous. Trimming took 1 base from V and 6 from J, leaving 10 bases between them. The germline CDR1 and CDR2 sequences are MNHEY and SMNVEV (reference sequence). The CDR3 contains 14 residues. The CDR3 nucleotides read TGTGCCAGCAGTTTATGGATCGGCAGCAATGAGCAGTTCTTC. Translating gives CASSLWIGSNEQFF.

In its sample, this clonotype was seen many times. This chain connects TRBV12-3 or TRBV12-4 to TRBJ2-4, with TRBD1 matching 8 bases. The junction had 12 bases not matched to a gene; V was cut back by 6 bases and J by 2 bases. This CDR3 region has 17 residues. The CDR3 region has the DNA TGTGCCAGCAGCCCTTTTGGGCGGGACAGGACCAAAAACATTCAGTACTTC. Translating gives CASSPFGRDRTKNIQYF.

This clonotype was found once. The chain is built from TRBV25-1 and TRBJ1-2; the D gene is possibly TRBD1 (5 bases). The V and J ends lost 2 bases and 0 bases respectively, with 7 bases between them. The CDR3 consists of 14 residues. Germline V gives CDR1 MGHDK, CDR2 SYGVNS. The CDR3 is CASSEPGTNYGYTF. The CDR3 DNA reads TGTGCCAGCAGTGAACCAGGGACTAACTATGGCTACACCTTC.

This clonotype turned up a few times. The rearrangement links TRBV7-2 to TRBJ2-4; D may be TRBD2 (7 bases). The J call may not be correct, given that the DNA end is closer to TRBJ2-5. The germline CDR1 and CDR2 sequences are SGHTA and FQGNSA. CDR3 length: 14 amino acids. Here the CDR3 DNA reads TGTGCCAGCACCACCCGCGGGGGCGGGGAGACCCAGTACTTC. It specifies CASTTRGGGETQYF.

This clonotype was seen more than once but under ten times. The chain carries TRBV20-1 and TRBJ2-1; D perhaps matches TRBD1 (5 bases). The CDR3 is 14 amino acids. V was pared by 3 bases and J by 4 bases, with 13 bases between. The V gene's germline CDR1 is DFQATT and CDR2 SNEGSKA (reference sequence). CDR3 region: CSASLPGLYNEQFF. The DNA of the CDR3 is TGCAGTGCTAGTCTTCCAGGGTTGTACAATGAGCAGTTCTTC.